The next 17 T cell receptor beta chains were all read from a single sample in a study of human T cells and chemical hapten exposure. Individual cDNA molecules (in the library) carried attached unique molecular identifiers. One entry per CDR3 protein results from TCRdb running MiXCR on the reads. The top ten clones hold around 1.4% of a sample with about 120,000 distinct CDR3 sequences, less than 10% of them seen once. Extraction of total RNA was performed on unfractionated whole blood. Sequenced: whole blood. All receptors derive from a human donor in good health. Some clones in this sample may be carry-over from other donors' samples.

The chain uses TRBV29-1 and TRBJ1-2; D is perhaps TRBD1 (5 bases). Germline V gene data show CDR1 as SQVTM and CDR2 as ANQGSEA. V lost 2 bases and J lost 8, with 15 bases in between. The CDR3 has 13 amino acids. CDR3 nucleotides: TGCAGCGTTGAAAGGCAGGGAGTTGGAGGCTACACCTTC. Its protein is CSVERQGVGGYTF.

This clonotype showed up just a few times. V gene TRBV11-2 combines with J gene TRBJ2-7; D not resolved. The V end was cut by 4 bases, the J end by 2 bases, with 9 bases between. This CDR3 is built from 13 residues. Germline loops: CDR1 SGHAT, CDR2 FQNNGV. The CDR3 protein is CASSWAAAYEQYF. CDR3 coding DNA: TGTGCCAGCAGCTGGGCGGCTGCCTACGAGCAGTACTTC.

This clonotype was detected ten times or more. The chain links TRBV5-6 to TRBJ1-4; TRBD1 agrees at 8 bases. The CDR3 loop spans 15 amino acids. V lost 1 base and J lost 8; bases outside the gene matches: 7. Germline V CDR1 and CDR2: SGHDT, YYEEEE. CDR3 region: CASSLYQGAREKLFF. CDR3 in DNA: TGTGCCAGCAGCTTGTACCAGGGGGCTAGAGAAAAACTGTTTTTT.

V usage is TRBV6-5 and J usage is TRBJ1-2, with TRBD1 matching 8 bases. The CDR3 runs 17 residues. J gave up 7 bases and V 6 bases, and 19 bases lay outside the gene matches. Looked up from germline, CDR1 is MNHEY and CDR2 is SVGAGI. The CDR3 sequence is CASRDTGGRTRLSGYTF. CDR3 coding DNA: TGTGCCAGCAGGGATACAGGGGGTAGGACCAGACTGAGTGGCTACACCTTC.

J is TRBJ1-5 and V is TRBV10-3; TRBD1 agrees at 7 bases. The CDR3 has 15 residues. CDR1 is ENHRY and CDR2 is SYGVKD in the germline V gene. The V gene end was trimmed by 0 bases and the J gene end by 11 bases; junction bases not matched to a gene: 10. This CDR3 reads CAISESRDSPIAQHF. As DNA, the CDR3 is TGTGCCATCAGTGAGTCGCGGGACAGCCCCATCGCCCAGCATTTT.

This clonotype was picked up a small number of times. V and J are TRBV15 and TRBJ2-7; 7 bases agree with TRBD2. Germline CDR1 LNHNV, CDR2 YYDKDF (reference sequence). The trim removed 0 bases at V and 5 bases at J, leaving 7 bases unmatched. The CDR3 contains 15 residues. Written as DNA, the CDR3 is TGTGCCACCAGCAGAGAGGGAGGGGACTCTAACGAGCAGTACTTC. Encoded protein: CATSREGGDSNEQYF.

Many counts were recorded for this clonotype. The CDR3 coding sequence is TGTGCCAGCAGTTTACCGGGACAGGCAGGGGCGAATCAGCCCCAGCATTTT. Translating it yields CASSLPGQAGANQPQHF. V and J are TRBV12-3 or TRBV12-4 and TRBJ1-5; the match to TRBD1 covers 8 bases. This CDR3 has 17 amino acids. V trimming: 2 bases; J trimming: 4 bases; junction bases outside the gene matches: 10.

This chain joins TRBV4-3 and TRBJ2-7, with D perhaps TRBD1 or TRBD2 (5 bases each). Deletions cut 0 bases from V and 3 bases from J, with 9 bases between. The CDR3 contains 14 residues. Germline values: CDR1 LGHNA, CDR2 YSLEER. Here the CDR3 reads CASSQEGVGYEQYF. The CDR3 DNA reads TGCGCCAGCAGCCAAGAGGGGGTTGGCTACGAGCAGTACTTC.

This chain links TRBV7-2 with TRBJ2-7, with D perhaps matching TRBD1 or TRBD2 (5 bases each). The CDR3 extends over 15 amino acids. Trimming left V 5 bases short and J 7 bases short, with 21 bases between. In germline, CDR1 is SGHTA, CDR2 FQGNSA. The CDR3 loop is CASSLSGTTLREQYF. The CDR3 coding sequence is TGTGCCAGCAGCCTTTCCGGGACCACCCTCAGGGAGCAGTACTTC.

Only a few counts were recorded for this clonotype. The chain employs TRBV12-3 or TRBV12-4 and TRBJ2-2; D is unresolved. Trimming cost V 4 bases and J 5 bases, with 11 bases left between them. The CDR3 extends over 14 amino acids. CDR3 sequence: CASSSLGQTGELFF. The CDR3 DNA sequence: TGTGCCAGCAGTTCTTTAGGTCAGACCGGGGAGCTGTTTTTT.

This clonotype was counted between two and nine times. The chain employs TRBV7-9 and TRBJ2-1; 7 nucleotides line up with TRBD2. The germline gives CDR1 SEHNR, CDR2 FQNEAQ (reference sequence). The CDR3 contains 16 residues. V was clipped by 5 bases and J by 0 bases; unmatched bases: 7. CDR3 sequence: CASSPPRGVSYNEQFF. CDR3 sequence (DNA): TGTGCCAGCAGCCCCCCCCGGGGGGTCTCCTACAATGAGCAGTTCTTC.

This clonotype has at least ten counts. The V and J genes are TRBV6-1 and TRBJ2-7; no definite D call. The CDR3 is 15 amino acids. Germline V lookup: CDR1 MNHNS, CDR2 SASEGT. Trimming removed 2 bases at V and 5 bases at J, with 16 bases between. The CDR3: CASSERGFPINEQYF. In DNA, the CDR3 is TGTGCCAGCAGTGAACGTGGTTTTCCCATTAACGAGCAGTACTTC.

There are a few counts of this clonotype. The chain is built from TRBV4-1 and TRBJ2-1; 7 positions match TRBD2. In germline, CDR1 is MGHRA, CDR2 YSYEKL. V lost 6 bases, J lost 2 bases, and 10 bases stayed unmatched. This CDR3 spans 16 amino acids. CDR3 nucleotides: TGCGCCAGCAGTGACCGACTCAGCGGGACCTACAATGAGCAGTTCTTC. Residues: CASSDRLSGTYNEQFF.

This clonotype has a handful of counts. The CDR3 DNA is TGCGCCAGCAGTCAAGAAAGCCCGGGGCGACAGACTATTTCTGGGGCCAACGTCCTGACTTTC. Translated: CASSQESPGRQTISGANVLTF. The V and J genes are TRBV23-1 and TRBJ2-6; D is perhaps TRBD1 or TRBD2 (5 bases each). TRBV23-1 has ORF status, its function being uncertain. CDR3 size: 21 residues. V lost 2 bases to trimming and J lost 1 base, with 24 bases between them.

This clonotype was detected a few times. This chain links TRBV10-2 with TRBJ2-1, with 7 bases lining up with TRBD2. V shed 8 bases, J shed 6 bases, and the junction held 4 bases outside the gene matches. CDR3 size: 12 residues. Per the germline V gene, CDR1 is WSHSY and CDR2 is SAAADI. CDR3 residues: CASGGLINEQFF. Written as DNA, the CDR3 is TGCGCCAGCGGGGGACTAATCAATGAGCAGTTCTTC.

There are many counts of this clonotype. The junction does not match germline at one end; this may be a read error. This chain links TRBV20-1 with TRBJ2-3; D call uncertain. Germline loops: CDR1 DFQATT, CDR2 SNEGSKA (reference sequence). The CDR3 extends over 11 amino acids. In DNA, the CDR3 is TGCAGTGCCAGAGCCTTGGATACGCAGTATTTT. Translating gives CSARALDTQYF.

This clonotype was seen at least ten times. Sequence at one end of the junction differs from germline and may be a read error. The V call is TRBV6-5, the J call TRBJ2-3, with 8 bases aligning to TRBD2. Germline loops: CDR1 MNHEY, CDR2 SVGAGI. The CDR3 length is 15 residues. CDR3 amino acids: CASSSPAGGTDTQYF. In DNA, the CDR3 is TGTGCCAGCAGTTCCCCTGCGGGGGGCACCGATACGCAGTATTTT.